This TCR beta chain was observed in a study of T cell responses to AZD1222 COVID-19 vaccine. The study's findings and limits: Spike regions recognized by vaccine-associated CD4 TCRs spanned the protein, led by 160-218 and 743-854. Baseline testing showed seropositivity in only five to seven AZD1222 recipients.

Points on this clone: What it recognizes is unknown.

The length of the CDR3 is 15 residues. Germline assignment: CDR1 SGHTA and CDR2 FQGNSA. Trimming pared 1 base from V and 5 bases from J, leaving 14 bases between. Sequencing was performed with immunoSEQ multiplex PCR; in TCRdb, only in-frame clones are kept and a portion is missing. The sample has some 130,000 clones; 85% to 90% are singletons. The sequences come from peripheral blood, collected on day 0 of AZD1222 vaccination. J is TRBJ1-1 and V is TRBV7-2, with D perhaps TRBD1 (5 bases). This sequence was found in an adult in good health. The CDR3 region has the DNA TGTGCCAGCAGCTTAGATGGGACGTCGGGGACTGAAGCTTTCTTT. This codes for CASSLDGTSGTEAFF.